This TCR beta chain was obtained from a study of T-cell reconstitution after alpha-beta-depleted transplantation in children. Germline assignment: CDR1 DFQATT and CDR2 SNEGSKA (reference sequence). This CDR3 is built from 14 residues. Of note for this clonotype: A much larger clone lies one base from this, so it may be a read error.

As it was prepared, the TCRbeta library received unique molecular identifiers. TCRdb called the PCR reads again in MiXCR, with one record for every CDR3 protein. The table has 70,000 to 95,000 distinct CDR3 sequences, roughly a sixth seen once; the top ten hold around 20%. Sequences were derived from PBMCs, mostly from graft donor cells, sampled 180 days after TCRalphabeta/CD19-depleted stem cell transplant. This chain connects TRBV20-1 to TRBJ2-7; a weak D match, TRBD2 (6 bases). This clonotype originated in a male patient aged 2-15 years who had a stem cell transplant for acute lymphoblastic leukemia, so the T cells may come from the graft donor. The CDR3: CSVRVASAAGEQYF. In DNA form, the CDR3 reads TGCAGTGTTAGAGTTGCTAGCGCCGCGGGGGAGCAGTACTTC.